The present T cell receptor beta chain was sequenced within a study of cytomegalovirus exposure and HLA in healthy donors. Across the study: A subsequent analysis reported that the roughly 120 validation repertoires were produced on the same platform that had also been used for the roughly 670 first-cohort repertoires. Whole-study results and caveats: Reports indicated that the classifier achieved high specificity and sensitivity in diagnosing cytomegalovirus status. Among TCR sequences, most were rare, though some public TCRs appeared in many donors. The study designated 150 to 200 TCR beta chains cytomegalovirus-associated.

Points on this clone: Antigen unknown.

CDR3 length: 14 residues. The V gene's germline CDR1 is SGHRS and CDR2 YFSETQ. The germline V and J ends were trimmed by 0 bases and 2 bases, with 6 bases remaining between them. Assay used: immunoSEQ multiplex PCR; TCRdb lists only in-frame clones, some missing. The sample shows 55,000 to 65,000 clones, roughly 95% of them seen only once. The sequenced material came from PBMCs. This chain links TRBV5-1 with TRBJ1-5, with a tentative D call TRBD1 (6 bases). This receptor was identified in a young woman in good health and CMV-seropositive. The CDR3 loop reads CASSLDRGNQPQHF. The CDR3 nucleotides are TGCGCCAGCAGCTTGGACAGGGGCAATCAGCCCCAGCATTTT.